These 22 T cell receptor beta chains were all obtained from the same sample, sequenced in a study of shared clonotypes between healthy human individuals. Selected positively for CCR7 and CD45RO-negative, naive CD8 cells excluded terminally differentiated effector memory CD45RA+ cells. The protocol was immunoSEQ multiplex PCR, while the TCRdb copy is restricted to in-frame clones and leaves out a portion. Of about 590,000 clones listed, around 95% are singletons. Material for sequencing was naive CD8+ T cells sorted from blood. The receptor set was obtained from a woman aged 25-40 years in good health.

CDR3 amino acids: CASSFLAGVLDNEQFF. The CDR3 nucleotides are TGTGCCAGCAGCTTCCTAGCGGGAGTTTTAGACAATGAGCAGTTCTTC. The V gene is TRBV7-2, the J gene TRBJ2-1; TRBD2 aligns across 10 bases. Germline V CDR1 and CDR2: SGHTA, FQGNSA. The CDR3 covers 16 residues. V lost 3 bases to trimming and J lost 5 bases; unmatched junction nucleotides: 7.

The CDR3 nucleotides are TGTGCCAGCAGTGGACTACCGAACACCGGGGAGCTGTTTTTT. This gives the protein CASSGLPNTGELFF. The J gene is TRBJ2-2, the V gene TRBV2; D may be TRBD2 (5 bases). This CDR3 is built from 14 residues. CDR1 is SNHLY and CDR2 is FYNNEI in the germline V gene. The germline V and J ends were trimmed by 4 bases and 0 bases, with 6 bases remaining between them. The whole variable domain, remainder taken from reference TRBV2 and TRBJ2-2, is EPEVTQTPSHQVTQMGQEVILRCVPISNHLYFYWYRQILGQKVEFLVSFYNNEISEKSEIFDDQFSVERPDGSNFTLKIRSTKLEDSAMYFCASSGLPNTGELFFGEGSRLTVL.

The chain is built from TRBV9 and TRBJ2-7, with 7 bases identical to TRBD2. Germline CDR1 and CDR2: SGDLS and YYNGEE. The CDR3 contains 16 residues. With V trimmed by 3 bases and J by 4 bases, 13 bases remained unmatched. CDR3 nucleotides: TGTGCCAGCAGCGGGACTGCGGGAGCAATAACTTACGAGCAGTACTTC. Its protein product is CASSGTAGAITYEQYF. The variable domain in full, with the rest retrieved from reference TRBV9 and TRBJ2-7, is DSGVTQTPKHLITATGQRVTLRCSPRSGDLSVYWYQQSLDQGLQFLIQYYNGEERAKGNILERFSAQQFPDLHSELNLSSLELGDSALYFCASSGTAGAITYEQYFGPGTRLTVT.

This clone was seen once. Other nucleotide sequences in the sample specify the same CDR3. The chain couples TRBV5-4 to TRBJ2-7; 7 nucleotides agree with TRBD1. The germline V gene has CDR1 SGHNT and CDR2 YYREEE (reference sequence). The length of the CDR3 is 14 residues. Trimming at V came to 0 bases and at J to 2 bases, leaving 2 bases not matched to a gene. The CDR3 region has the DNA TGTGCCAGCAGCTTGGGGGACAGAACCTACGAGCAGTACTTC. This encodes CASSLGDRTYEQYF. The variable domain in full, completed from reference TRBV5-4 and TRBJ2-7, reads ETGVTQSPTHLIKTRGQQVTLRCSSQSGHNTVSWYQQALGQGPQFIFQYYREEENGRGNFPPRFSGLQFPNYSSELNVNALELDDSALYLCASSLGDRTYEQYFGPGTRLTVT.

The chain joins TRBV10-3 to TRBJ2-4; 12 bases match TRBD2. CDR3 size: 20 residues. Germline CDR1 ENHRY, CDR2 SYGVKD. Losses at the gene ends were 1 base for V and 1 base for J; bases not matched to a gene: 11. The CDR3 bases are TGTGCCATCAGTGAGTATCGTCTAGCGGGAGGGATGAGGGCCAAAAACATTCAGTACTTC. The encoded protein is CAISEYRLAGGMRAKNIQYF.

The count of this clone is one. The chain is built from TRBV6-5 and TRBJ2-1; D not certain. There are 13 residues in the CDR3. Trimming stripped 0 bases from V and 7 bases from J, with 7 bases between. The germline V gene encodes CDR1 MNHEY and CDR2 SVGAGI. The CDR3 region has the DNA TGTGCCAGCAGTTACTCGCTGGGGAATGAGCAGTTCTTC. This gives the protein CASSYSLGNEQFF.

The chain links TRBV28 to TRBJ1-3, with a possible D match to TRBD1 (6 bases). CDR1 and CDR2 (germline): MDHEN, SYDVKM. Trimming took off 6 bases at V and 4 bases at J, with 16 bases between the two ends. The CDR3 consists of 15 residues. The CDR3 coding sequence is TGTGCCAGCAGCTATTGGGGGGCGAGAGGAAACACCATATATTTT. This translates into CASSYWGARGNTIYF.

V usage is TRBV27 and J usage is TRBJ2-7, with D perhaps TRBD1 or TRBD2 (5 bases each). Germline loops: CDR1 MNHEY, CDR2 SMNVEV (reference sequence). This CDR3 contains 16 residues. V lost 0 bases, J lost 3 bases, and 15 bases lay in between. The CDR3 DNA is TGTGCCAGCAGTTTATCCTGGGGGACCCTAAACTACGAGCAGTACTTC. Encoded protein: CASSLSWGTLNYEQYF.

The CDR3: CASSSAWDSTEAFF. The DNA of the CDR3 is TGTGCCAGCAGTTCGGCCTGGGATAGCACTGAAGCTTTCTTT. The chain has TRBV27 and TRBJ1-1; D unclear. There are 14 residues in the CDR3. CDR1 is MNHEY, CDR2 SMNVEV, per germline (reference sequence). Trimming left V 4 bases short and J 4 bases short, with 13 bases between.

This chain connects TRBV4-1 to TRBJ2-1; no firm D call. V was clipped by 1 base and J by 4 bases, with 11 bases between them. This CDR3 has 15 amino acids. Germline V lookup: CDR1 MGHRA, CDR2 YSYEKL. The CDR3 spells CASSQAVPHYNEQFF. The CDR3 DNA sequence: TGCGCCAGCAGCCAAGCGGTACCCCATTACAATGAGCAGTTCTTC.

As to this clone: This sample also contains other DNA sequences that code for the same CDR3. The CDR3 sequence is CASSVGSGSYEQYF. The CDR3, as DNA: TGTGCCAGCAGCGTAGGTTCGGGGTCCTACGAGCAGTACTTC. V is TRBV9 and J is TRBJ2-7; tentative D call: TRBD2 (5 bases). This CDR3 region has 14 residues. Germline V gene lookup returns CDR1 SGDLS and CDR2 YYNGEE. Trimming removed 0 bases from V and 1 base from J, with 8 bases in between. Drawing the rest from reference TRBV9 and TRBJ2-7, the complete variable domain is DSGVTQTPKHLITATGQRVTLRCSPRSGDLSVYWYQQSLDQGLQFLIQYYNGEERAKGNILERFSAQQFPDLHSELNLSSLELGDSALYFCASSVGSGSYEQYFGPGTRLTVT.

This sequence joins TRBV2 and TRBJ2-2, with D hard to call. This CDR3 region has 14 residues. Germline V CDR1 and CDR2: SNHLY, FYNNEI. V lost 4 bases and J lost 2, with 8 bases in between. The CDR3 DNA reads TGTGCCAGCAGTGGCAGGACCAACACCGGGGAGCTGTTTTTT. This sequence encodes CASSGRTNTGELFF.

This clone was detected once. The V call is TRBV7-9, the J call TRBJ1-1; D not certain. There are 11 residues in the CDR3. V dropped 1 base and J dropped 10 bases, with 7 bases sitting between them. Germline values: CDR1 SEHNR, CDR2 FQNEAQ (reference sequence). CDR3 nucleotides: TGTGCCAGCAGCTTAGAGCCGGGAGCTTTCTTT. Translation: CASSLEPGAFF.

The chain carries TRBV2 and TRBJ2-7, with TRBD2 identical over 10 bases. Germline V lookup: CDR1 SNHLY, CDR2 FYNNEI. V was pared by 8 bases and J by 3 bases, with 4 bases of the junction left unmatched. CDR3 length: 13 residues. CDR3 loop: CASELAGIYEQYF. The CDR3 DNA reads TGTGCCAGCGAACTAGCGGGAATCTACGAGCAGTACTTC.

Concerning this clone itself: This sample also contains other DNA sequences that code for the same CDR3. The V call is TRBV19, the J call TRBJ2-7; maybe TRBD1 (5 bases). Germline V lookup: CDR1 LNHDA, CDR2 SQIVND (reference sequence). Deletions cut 3 bases from V and 2 bases from J, with 11 bases between. The CDR3 is made up of 14 amino acids. CDR3 sequence: CASSIGAGPYEQYF. As DNA, the CDR3 is TGTGCCAGTAGTATTGGGGCAGGACCCTACGAGCAGTACTTC.

This rearrangement joins TRBV7-9 to TRBJ1-1, with 9 bases that match TRBD1. In germline, CDR1 is SEHNR, CDR2 FQNEAQ (reference sequence). The CDR3 is 15 amino acids. After removal of 5 bases from V and 5 bases from J, the junction contained 9 bases not matched to a gene. CDR3 region: CASSQLAGQGTEAFF. The CDR3 DNA sequence: TGTGCCAGCAGCCAATTGGCCGGACAGGGGACTGAAGCTTTCTTT.

The gene calls are TRBV9 and TRBJ2-3; TRBD2 might be the D (5 bases). The V gene's germline CDR1 is SGDLS and CDR2 YYNGEE. This CDR3 region has 17 residues. The ends were cut back, 0 bases at V and 4 bases at J, with 18 bases in the middle. CDR3 in amino acids: CASSVGGSIYYPDTQYF. Here the CDR3 DNA reads TGTGCCAGCAGCGTAGGTGGGAGCATTTACTATCCAGATACGCAGTATTTT.

V usage is TRBV10-2 and J usage is TRBJ2-7; TRBD1 matches at 7 bases. The CDR3 spans 12 residues. After removal of 8 bases from V and 3 bases from J, the junction contained 4 bases not matched to a gene. The germline gives CDR1 WSHSY, CDR2 SAAADI. CDR3 sequence (DNA): TGCGCCAGCTGGGGACAGAACTACGAGCAGTACTTC. Its protein product is CASWGQNYEQYF.

A word on this clone: This specimen includes other DNA sequences encoding the same CDR3. The chain employs TRBV4-1 and TRBJ1-3; D gene ambiguous. The CDR3 spans 15 residues. V lost 0 bases, J lost 0 bases, and 6 bases lay in between. Per the germline V gene, CDR1 is MGHRA and CDR2 is YSYEKL. The CDR3 region has the DNA TGCGCCAGCAGCCAAGATTCGCGCTCTGGAAACACCATATATTTT. It specifies CASSQDSRSGNTIYF.

The CDR3 DNA follows: TGCGCCAGCAGCAAGGACAGGGCTGAGCAGTTCTTC. The encoded protein is CASSKDRAEQFF. This sequence joins TRBV5-1 and TRBJ2-1; TRBD1 aligns across 8 bases. The V and J ends lost 4 bases and 9 bases, in that order; junction bases with no gene match: 3. CDR3 length: 12 amino acids. CDR1 and CDR2 (germline): SGHRS, YFSETQ.

J is TRBJ2-3 and V is TRBV4-1; D unclear. This CDR3 has 16 residues. Germline V gene data show CDR1 as MGHRA and CDR2 as YSYEKL. Trimming cost V 0 bases and J 2 bases, with 12 bases left between them. The CDR3 spells CASSQEPAGTTDTQYF. The CDR3 DNA is TGCGCCAGCAGCCAAGAACCAGCAGGCACCACAGATACGCAGTATTTT.

This CDR3 reads CASSLSGLHEQYF. CDR3 nucleotides: TGTGCCAGCAGCTTATCAGGGTTGCACGAGCAGTACTTC. The V gene is TRBV5-6, the J gene TRBJ2-7; weak D call: TRBD1 (5 bases). This CDR3 region has 13 residues. Germline CDR1 reads SGHDT; CDR2 reads YYEEEE. Trimming left V 2 bases short and J 5 bases short, with 11 bases between.